These T cell receptor beta chains were read from a single sample in a study of blood T cell repertoires in COVID-19. Profiled with immunoSEQ multiplex PCR; TCRdb holds only in-frame clones, not every one. The sample has approximately 150,000 clones, around 91% seen once. Sequencing input: peripheral blood. Receptors were obtained from a woman aged 60-75 years with active COVID-19. Each CDR3 is given with its conserved first and last residue. Each record gives: D gene, V gene, clone size, J gene, CDR3 DNA, CDR3 protein. A D gene is named only where the DNA matches it firmly. Part of the rows lack a size; the others show once, few, many or a class for expanded clones.

>TRBD1|TRBV7-8|-|TRBJ1-6
TGTGCCAGCAGCCCACGAGGGACAGGGATTGACTCCTATAATTCACCCCTCCACTTT
CASSPRGTGIDSYNSPLHF
>-|TRBV9|-|TRBJ1-5
TGTGCCAGCAGCGTAGGGCAGGGAATAAGACAGCCCCAGCATTTT
CASSVGQGIRQPQHF
>-|TRBV3-1/TRBV3-2|-|TRBJ2-1
TGTGCCAGCAGCCATCTTGGAGAGGACTACCAGTTCTTC
CASSHLGEDYQFF
>TRBD2|TRBV19|-|TRBJ2-7
TGTGCCAGTAGTATTACTAGCGGGAGGGCCGTCTACGAGCAGTACTTC
CASSITSGRAVYEQYF
>TRBD2|TRBV2|-|TRBJ2-7
TGTGCCACTCAGAAGCCAGCGGGATCCCACGAGCAGTACTTC
CATQKPAGSHEQYF
>TRBD2|TRBV7-9|few|TRBJ2-7
TGTGCCAGCAGCTCCGGGACTAGCGGGAGCTCCTACGAGCAGTACTTC
CASSSGTSGSSYEQYF
>-|TRBV7-8|-|TRBJ2-6
TGTGCCAGCAGCTTAGCCACCTGGAGCTCTGGGGCCAACGTCCTGACTTTC
CASSLATWSSGANVLTF
>-|TRBV29-1|-|TRBJ1-4
TGCAGCGTTGCGAGTCAGGGGAATGAAAAACTGTTTTTT
CSVASQGNEKLFF
>-|TRBV19|-|TRBJ1-2
TGTGCCAGTGGCAAGTTCGATGGCTACACCTTC
CASGKFDGYTF
>TRBD2|TRBV18|once|TRBJ2-1
TGTGCCAGCTCACCCAGAGGACTAGCGGGAGGTCTCAATGAGCAGTTCTTC
CASSPRGLAGGLNEQFF
>-|TRBV13|-|TRBJ1-6
TGTGCCAGCAGCTTAGGCCGGGGTCTAAATTCACCCCTCCACTTT
CASSLGRGLNSPLHF
>-|TRBV16|-|TRBJ1-3
TGTGCCAGCAGCCAATCGGGAGGGTCCCCTGGAAACACCATATATTTT
CASSQSGGSPGNTIYF
>-|TRBV5-1|once|TRBJ2-7
TGCGCCAGCAGCTTGGGGCCCTCGGCAGGGTTTCTCTACGAGCAGTACTTC
CASSLGPSAGFLYEQYF
>TRBD2|TRBV5-4|-|TRBJ2-1
TGTGCCAGCAGCACCGCCGGGACTAGCGCCTACAATGAGCAGTTCTTC
CASSTAGTSAYNEQFF
>TRBD1|TRBV27|-|TRBJ2-5
TGTGCCAGCGGTAGGACAGGGGGCGCGGGGGAGACCCAGTACTTC
CASGRTGGAGETQYF
>-|TRBV6-4|-|TRBJ1-6
TGTGCCAGCAGTGCAGGATCAAATTCACCCCTCCACTTT
CASSAGSNSPLHF